This T cell receptor (beta chain) was identified in a study of blood T cell repertoires in COVID-19. The CDR3 loop spans 17 amino acids. Germline loops: CDR1 SGHAT, CDR2 FQNNGV. V trimming: 5 bases; J trimming: 4 bases; junction bases outside the gene matches: 16. This clone is a singleton in its sample. Clones were read by immunoSEQ multiplex PCR, and TCRdb kept only the in-frame ones, dropping some. The data contain 250,000 to 300,000 clones, roughly 92% of them singletons. The rearrangement uses TRBV11-2 and TRBJ2-7; 8 bases are shared with TRBD1. The sequence came from a woman aged 25 to 39 with COVID-19, enrolled during active disease. The sample comprised peripheral blood. CDR3 nucleotides: TGTGCCAGCAGCCCCGTTTCCGGGACAGGAACCCCTTACGAGCAGTACTTC. Protein: CASSPVSGTGTPYEQYF.